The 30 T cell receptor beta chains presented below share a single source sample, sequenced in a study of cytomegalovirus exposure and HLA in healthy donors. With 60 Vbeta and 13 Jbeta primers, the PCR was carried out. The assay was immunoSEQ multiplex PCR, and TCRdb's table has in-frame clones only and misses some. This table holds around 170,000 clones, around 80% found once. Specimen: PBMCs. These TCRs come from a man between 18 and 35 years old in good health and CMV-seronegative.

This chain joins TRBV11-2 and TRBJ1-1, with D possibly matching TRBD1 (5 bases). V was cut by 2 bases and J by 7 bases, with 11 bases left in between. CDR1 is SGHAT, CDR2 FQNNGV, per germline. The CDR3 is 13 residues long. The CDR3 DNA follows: TGTGCCAGCAGCTTAAGGGCGGACATTGAAGCTTTCTTT. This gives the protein CASSLRADIEAFF.

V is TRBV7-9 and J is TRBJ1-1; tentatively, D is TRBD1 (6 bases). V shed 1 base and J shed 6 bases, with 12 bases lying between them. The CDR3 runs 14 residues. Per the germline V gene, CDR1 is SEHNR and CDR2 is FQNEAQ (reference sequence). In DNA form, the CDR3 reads TGTGCCAGCAGCTTAGACAGGGCGGACGCTGAAGCTTTCTTT. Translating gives CASSLDRADAEAFF. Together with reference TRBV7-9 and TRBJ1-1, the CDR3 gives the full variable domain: DTGVSQNPRHKITKRGQNVTFRCDPISEHNRLYWYRQTLGQGPEFLTYFQNEAQLEKSRLLSDRFSAERPKGSFSTLEIQRTEQGDSAMYLCASSLDRADAEAFFGQGTRLTVV.

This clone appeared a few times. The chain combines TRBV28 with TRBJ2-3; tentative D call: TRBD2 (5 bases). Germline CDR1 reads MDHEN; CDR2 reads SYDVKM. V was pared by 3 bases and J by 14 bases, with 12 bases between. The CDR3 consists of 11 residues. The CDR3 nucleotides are TGTGCCAGCAGTTTGGGGTGGCGGGCGTATTTT. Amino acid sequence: CASSLGWRAYF.

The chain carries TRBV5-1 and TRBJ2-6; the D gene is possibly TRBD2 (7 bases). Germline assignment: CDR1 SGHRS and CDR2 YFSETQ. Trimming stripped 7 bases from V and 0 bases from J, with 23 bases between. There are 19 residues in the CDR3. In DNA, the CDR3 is TGCGCCAGCGCCACCCCGGGGGGCGAATCAAGCTCTGGGGCCAACGTCCTGACTTTC. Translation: CASATPGGESSSGANVLTF.

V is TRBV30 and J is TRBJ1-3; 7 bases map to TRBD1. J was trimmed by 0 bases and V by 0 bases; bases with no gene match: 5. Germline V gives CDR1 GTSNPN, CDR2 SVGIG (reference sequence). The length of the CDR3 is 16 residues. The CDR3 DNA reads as TGTGCCTGGAGTGTACAGGGGCGGTACTCTGGAAACACCATATATTTT. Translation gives CAWSVQGRYSGNTIYF. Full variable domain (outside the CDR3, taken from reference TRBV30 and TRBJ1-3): SQTIHQWPATLVQPVGSPLSLECTVEGTSNPNLYWYRQAAGRGLQLLFYSVGIGQISSEVPQNLSASRPQDRQFILSSKKLLLSDSGFYLCAWSVQGRYSGNTIYFGEGSWLTVV.

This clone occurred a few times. CDR3 sequence (DNA): TGTGCCAGCAGTTTGGGGACTAGCGGATACACAGATACGCAGTATTTT. Translating gives CASSLGTSGYTDTQYF. The chain employs TRBV6-5 and TRBJ2-3, with 11 bases matching TRBD2. Germline loops: CDR1 MNHEY, CDR2 SVGAGI. V gave up 4 bases and J gave up 2 bases; unmatched junction bases: 5. The CDR3 covers 16 residues.

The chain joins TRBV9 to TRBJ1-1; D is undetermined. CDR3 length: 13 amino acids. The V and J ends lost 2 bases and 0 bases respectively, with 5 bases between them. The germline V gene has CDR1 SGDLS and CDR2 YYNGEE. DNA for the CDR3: TGTGCCAGCAGCGTCTTCCTGAACACTGAAGCTTTCTTT. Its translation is CASSVFLNTEAFF.

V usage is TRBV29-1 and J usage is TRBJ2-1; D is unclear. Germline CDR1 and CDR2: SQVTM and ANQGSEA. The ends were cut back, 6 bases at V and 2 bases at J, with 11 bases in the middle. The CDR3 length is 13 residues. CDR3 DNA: TGCAGCGTCACACACCAAACCTACAATGAGCAGTTCTTC. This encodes CSVTHQTYNEQFF.

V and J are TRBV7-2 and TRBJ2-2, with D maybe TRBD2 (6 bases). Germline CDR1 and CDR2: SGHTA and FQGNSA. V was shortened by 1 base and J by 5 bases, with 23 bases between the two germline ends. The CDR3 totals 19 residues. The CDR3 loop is CASSLESRWGSGVTGELFF. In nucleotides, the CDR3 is TGTGCCAGCAGCTTAGAATCGAGGTGGGGTAGCGGCGTTACCGGGGAGCTGTTTTTT.

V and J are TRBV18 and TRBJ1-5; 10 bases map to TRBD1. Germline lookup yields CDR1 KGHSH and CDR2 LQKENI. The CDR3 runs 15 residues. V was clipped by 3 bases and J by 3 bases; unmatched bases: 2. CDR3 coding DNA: TGTGCCAGCTCACCCGGACAGGGGGACAATCAGCCCCAGCATTTT. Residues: CASSPGQGDNQPQHF.

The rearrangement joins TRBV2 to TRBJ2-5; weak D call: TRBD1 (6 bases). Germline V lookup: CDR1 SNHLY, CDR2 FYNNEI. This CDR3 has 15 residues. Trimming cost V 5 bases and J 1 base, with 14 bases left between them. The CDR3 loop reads CASSPPSGAQETQYF. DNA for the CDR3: TGTGCCAGCAGTCCTCCCTCAGGGGCCCAAGAGACCCAGTACTTC. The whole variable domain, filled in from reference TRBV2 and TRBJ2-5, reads EPEVTQTPSHQVTQMGQEVILRCVPISNHLYFYWYRQILGQKVEFLVSFYNNEISEKSEIFDDQFSVERPDGSNFTLKIRSTKLEDSAMYFCASSPPSGAQETQYFGPGTRLLVL.

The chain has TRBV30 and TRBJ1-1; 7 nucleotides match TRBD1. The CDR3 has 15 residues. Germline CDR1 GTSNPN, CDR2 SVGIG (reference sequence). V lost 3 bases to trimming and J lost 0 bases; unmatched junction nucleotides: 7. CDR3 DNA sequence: TGTGCCTGGAGCAAGAGACAGGGCATGAACACTGAAGCTTTCTTT. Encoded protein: CAWSKRQGMNTEAFF.

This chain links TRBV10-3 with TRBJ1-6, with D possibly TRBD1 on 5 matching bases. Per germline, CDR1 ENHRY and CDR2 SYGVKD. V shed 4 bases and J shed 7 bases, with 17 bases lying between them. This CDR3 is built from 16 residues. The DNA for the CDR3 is TGTGCCATCAGTGGACCACAGGAGAATAAAAATTCACCCCTCCACTTT. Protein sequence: CAISGPQENKNSPLHF.

The DNA of the CDR3 is TGTGCCAGCTGGACTAGCGGCTCCTACAATGAGCAGTTCTTC. This sequence encodes CASWTSGSYNEQFF. V gene TRBV11-3 combines with J gene TRBJ2-1, with 10 bases lining up with TRBD2. The germline V gene has CDR1 SGHNT and CDR2 YENEEA. The CDR3 extends over 14 amino acids. The junction had 1 base not matched to a gene; V was cut back by 8 bases and J by 0 bases.

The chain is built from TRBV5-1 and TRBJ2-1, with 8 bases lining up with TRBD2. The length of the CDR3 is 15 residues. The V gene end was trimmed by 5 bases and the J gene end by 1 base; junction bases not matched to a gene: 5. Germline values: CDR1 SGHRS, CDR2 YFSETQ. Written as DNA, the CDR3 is TGCGCCAGCAGAAACCGCGGGGGGTCCTACAATGAGCAGTTCTTC. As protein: CASRNRGGSYNEQFF.

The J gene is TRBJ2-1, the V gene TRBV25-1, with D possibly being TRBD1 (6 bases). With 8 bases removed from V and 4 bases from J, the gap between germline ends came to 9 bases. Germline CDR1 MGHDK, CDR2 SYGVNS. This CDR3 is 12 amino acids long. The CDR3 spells CASGQLYNEQFF. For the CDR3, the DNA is TGTGCCAGCGGACAGCTATACAATGAGCAGTTCTTC.

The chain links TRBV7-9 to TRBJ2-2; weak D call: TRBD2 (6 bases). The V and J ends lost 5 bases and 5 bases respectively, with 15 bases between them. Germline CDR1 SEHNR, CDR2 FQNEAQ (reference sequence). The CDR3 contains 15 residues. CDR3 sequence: CASSPRAGRTGELFF. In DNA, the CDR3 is TGTGCCAGCAGCCCCCGGGCGGGACGAACCGGGGAGCTGTTTTTT.

The CDR3 sequence: CAISNSGQGNTEAFF. The CDR3 DNA is TGTGCCATCAGTAATTCGGGACAGGGGAACACTGAAGCTTTCTTT. V is TRBV10-3 and J is TRBJ1-1, with 9 bases matching TRBD1. Germline CDR1 reads ENHRY; CDR2 reads SYGVKD. The V gene end was trimmed by 5 bases and the J gene end by 1 base; junction bases not matched to a gene: 5. CDR3 length equals 15 residues.

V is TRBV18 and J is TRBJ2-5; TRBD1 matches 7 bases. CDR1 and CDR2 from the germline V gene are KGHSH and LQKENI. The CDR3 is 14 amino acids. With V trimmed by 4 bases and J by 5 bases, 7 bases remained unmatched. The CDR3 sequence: CASSHTGDEETQYF. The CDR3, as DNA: TGTGCCAGCTCACATACAGGGGATGAGGAGACCCAGTACTTC.

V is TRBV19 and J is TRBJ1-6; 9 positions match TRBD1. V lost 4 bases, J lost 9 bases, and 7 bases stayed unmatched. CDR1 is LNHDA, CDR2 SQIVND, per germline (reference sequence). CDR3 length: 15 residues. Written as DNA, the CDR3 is TGTGCCAGTAGTACGGGACAGGGCTTCGGTTCACCCCTCCACTTT. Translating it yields CASSTGQGFGSPLHF.

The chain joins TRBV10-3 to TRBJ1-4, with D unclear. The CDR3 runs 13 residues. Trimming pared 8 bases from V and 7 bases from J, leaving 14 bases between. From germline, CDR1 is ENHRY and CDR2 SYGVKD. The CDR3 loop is CAIGREVVEKLFF. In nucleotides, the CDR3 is TGTGCCATCGGGAGGGAGGTGGTTGAAAAACTGTTTTTT.

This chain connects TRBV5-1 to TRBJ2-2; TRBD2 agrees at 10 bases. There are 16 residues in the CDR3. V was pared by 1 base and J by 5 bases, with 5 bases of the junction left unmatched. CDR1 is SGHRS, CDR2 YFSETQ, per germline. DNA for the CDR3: TGCGCCAGCAGCTTGAGGCTAGCGGGAGCAACCGGGGAGCTGTTTTTT. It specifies CASSLRLAGATGELFF.

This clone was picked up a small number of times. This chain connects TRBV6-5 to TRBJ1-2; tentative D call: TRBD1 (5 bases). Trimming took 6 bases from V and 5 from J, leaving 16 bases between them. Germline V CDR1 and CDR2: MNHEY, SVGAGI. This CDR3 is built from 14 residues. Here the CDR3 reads CASSQGGGAYGYTF. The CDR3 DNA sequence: TGTGCCAGCAGCCAGGGCGGGGGTGCGTATGGCTACACCTTC.

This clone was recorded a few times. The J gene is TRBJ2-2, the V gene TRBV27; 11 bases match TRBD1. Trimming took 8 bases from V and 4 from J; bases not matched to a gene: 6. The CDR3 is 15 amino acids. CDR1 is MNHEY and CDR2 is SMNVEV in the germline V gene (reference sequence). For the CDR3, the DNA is TGTGCCAGCTCCCGAGGGACAGGGGGCACCGGGGAGCTGTTTTTT. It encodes CASSRGTGGTGELFF.

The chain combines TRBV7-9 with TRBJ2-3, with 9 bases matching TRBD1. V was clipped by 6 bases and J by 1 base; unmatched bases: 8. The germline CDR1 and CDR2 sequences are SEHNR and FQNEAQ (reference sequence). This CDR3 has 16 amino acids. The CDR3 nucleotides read TGTGCCAGCAGTCTCGGGGACAGGGAGCGCACAGATACGCAGTATTTT. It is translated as CASSLGDRERTDTQYF. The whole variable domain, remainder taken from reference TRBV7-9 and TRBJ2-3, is DTGVSQNPRHKITKRGQNVTFRCDPISEHNRLYWYRQTLGQGPEFLTYFQNEAQLEKSRLLSDRFSAERPKGSFSTLEIQRTEQGDSAMYLCASSLGDRERTDTQYFGPGTRLTVL.

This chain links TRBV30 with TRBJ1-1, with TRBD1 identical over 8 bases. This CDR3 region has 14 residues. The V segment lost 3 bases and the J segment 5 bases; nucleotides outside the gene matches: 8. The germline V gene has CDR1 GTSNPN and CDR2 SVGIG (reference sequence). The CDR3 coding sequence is TGTGCCTGGAGAGCAGGGGGCTGGAATACTGAAGCTTTCTTT. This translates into CAWRAGGWNTEAFF.

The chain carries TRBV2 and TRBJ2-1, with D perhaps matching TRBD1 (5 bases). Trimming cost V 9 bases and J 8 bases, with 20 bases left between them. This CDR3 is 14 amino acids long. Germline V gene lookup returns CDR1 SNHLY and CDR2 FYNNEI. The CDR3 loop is CASQGQGLGDEQFF. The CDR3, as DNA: TGTGCCAGTCAAGGGCAGGGATTGGGTGATGAGCAGTTCTTC. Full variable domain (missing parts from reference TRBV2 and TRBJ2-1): EPEVTQTPSHQVTQMGQEVILRCVPISNHLYFYWYRQILGQKVEFLVSFYNNEISEKSEIFDDQFSVERPDGSNFTLKIRSTKLEDSAMYFCASQGQGLGDEQFFGPGTRLTVL.

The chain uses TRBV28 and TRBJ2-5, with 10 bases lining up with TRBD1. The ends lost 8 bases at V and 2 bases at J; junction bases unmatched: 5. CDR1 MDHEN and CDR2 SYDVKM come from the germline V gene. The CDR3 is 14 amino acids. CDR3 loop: CASGGTGVQETQYF. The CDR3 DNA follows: TGTGCCAGCGGTGGGACAGGGGTACAAGAGACCCAGTACTTC. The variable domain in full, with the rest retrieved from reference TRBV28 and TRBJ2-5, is DVKVTQSSRYLVKRTGEKVFLECVQDMDHENMFWYRQDPGLGLRLIYFSYDVKMKEKGDIPEGYSVSREKKERFSLILESASTNQTSMYLCASGGTGVQETQYFGPGTRLLVL.

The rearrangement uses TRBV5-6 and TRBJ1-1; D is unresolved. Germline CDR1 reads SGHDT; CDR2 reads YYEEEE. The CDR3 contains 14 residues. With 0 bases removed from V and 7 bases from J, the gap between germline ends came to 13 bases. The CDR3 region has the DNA TGTGCCAGCAGCTTGGCGGGGATGGAGAATGAAGCTTTCTTT. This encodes CASSLAGMENEAFF.

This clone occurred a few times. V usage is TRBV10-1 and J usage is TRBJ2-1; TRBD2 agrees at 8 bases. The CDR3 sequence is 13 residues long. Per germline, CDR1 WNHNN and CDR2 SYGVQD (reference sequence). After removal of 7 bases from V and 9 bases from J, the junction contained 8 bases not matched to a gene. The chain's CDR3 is CASTEAGASEQFF. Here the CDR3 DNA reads TGCGCCAGCACCGAAGCGGGGGCGAGTGAGCAGTTCTTC.